The clone carrying this T cell receptor beta chain has a single count. Trimming removed 4 bases from V and 3 bases from J; junction bases left unmatched: 13. The CDR3 covers 18 residues. CDR1 is SGHTS, CDR2 YDEGEE, per germline. This sample stems from a study of blood T cell repertoires in COVID-19. The data were produced by immunoSEQ multiplex PCR, yet TCRdb's version contains in-frame clones alone and is incomplete. The sample consists of around 82,000 clones, approximately 91% of them appearing once. The sequenced material came from peripheral blood. The rearrangement uses TRBV5-8 and TRBJ2-2; 9 nucleotides agree with TRBD1. This clonotype originated in a man aged 65 to 79 with active or convalescent COVID-19. The CDR3: CASSLFSGTGLHTGELFF. CDR3 nucleotide sequence: TGTGCCAGCAGCCTATTCTCCGGGACAGGGCTCCACACCGGGGAGCTGTTTTTT.